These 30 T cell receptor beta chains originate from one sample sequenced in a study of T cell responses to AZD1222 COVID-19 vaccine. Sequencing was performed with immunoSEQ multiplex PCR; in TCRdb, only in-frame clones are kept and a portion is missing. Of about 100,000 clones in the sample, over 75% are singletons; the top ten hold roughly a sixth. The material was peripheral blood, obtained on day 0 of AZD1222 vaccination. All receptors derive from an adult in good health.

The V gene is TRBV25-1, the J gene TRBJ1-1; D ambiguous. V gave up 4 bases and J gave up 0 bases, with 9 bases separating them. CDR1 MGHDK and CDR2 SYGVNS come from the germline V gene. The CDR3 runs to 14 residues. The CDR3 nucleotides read TGTGCCAGCAGTGTTTTCGTTATGAACACTGAAGCTTTCTTT. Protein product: CASSVFVMNTEAFF.

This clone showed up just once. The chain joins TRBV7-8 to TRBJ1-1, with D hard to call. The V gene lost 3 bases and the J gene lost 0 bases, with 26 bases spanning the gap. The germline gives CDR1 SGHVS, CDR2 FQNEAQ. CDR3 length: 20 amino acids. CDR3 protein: CASSFIPTPGRKPMNTEAFF. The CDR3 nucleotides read TGTGCCAGCAGCTTTATCCCCACACCGGGTCGAAAGCCCATGAACACTGAAGCTTTCTTT. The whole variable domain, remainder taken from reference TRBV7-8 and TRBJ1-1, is GAGVSQSPRYKVAKRGQDVALRCDPISGHVSLFWYQQALGQGPEFLTYFQNEAQLDKSGLPSDRFFAERPEGSVSTLKIQRTQQEDSAVYLCASSFIPTPGRKPMNTEAFFGQGTRLTVV.

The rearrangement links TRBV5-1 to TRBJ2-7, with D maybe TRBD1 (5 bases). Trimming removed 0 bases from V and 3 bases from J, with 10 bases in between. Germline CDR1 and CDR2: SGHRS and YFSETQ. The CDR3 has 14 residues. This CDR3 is CASSLAQGFYEQYF. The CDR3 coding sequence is TGCGCCAGCAGCTTGGCGCAGGGTTTCTACGAGCAGTACTTC.

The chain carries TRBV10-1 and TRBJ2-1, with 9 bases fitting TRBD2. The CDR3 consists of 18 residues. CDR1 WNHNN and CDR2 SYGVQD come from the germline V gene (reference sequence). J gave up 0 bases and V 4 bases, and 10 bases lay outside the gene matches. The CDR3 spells CASSGGSGGGSSYNEQFF. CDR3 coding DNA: TGCGCCAGCAGTGGTGGTAGCGGGGGCGGAAGCTCCTACAATGAGCAGTTCTTC.

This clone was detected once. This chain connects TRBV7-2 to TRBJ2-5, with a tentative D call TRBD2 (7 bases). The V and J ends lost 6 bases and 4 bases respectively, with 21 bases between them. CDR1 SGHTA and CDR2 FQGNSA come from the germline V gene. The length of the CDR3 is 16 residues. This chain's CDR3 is CASRTSGGARVETQYF. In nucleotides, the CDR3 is TGTGCCAGCAGGACTAGTGGGGGGGCTCGTGTAGAGACCCAGTACTTC.

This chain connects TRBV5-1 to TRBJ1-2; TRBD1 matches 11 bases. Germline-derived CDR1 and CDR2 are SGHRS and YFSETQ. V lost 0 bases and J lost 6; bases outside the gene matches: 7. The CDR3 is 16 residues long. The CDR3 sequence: CASSLDVGQGADGYTF. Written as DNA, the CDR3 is TGCGCCAGCAGCTTGGATGTAGGACAGGGGGCTGATGGCTACACCTTC.

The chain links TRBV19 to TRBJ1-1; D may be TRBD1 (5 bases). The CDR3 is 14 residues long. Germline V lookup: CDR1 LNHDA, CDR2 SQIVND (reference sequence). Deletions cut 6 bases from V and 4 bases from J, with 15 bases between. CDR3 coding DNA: TGTGCCAGTAGGGGCCAGGGTCCCGGCACTGAAGCTTTCTTT. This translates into CASRGQGPGTEAFF.

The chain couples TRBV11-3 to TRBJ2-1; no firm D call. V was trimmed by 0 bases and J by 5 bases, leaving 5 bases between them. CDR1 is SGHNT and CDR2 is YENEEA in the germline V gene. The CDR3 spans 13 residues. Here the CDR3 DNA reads TGTGCCAGCAGCTTAGATCTGCACAATGAGCAGTTCTTC. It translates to CASSLDLHNEQFF.

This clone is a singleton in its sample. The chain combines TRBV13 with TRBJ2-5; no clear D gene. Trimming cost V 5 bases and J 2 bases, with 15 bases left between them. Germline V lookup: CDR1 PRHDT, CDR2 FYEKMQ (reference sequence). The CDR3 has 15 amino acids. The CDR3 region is CASSGPEQPQETQYF. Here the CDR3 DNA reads TGTGCCAGCAGCGGGCCGGAACAACCACAAGAGACCCAGTACTTC.

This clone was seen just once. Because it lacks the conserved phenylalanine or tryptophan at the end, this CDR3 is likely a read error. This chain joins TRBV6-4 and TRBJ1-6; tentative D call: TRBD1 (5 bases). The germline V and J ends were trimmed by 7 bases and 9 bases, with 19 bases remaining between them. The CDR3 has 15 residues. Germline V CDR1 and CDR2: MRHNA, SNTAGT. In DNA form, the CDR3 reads TGTGCCAGCAAAGACATGCAGGGCTTCCCTTCACCCCTCCACCTT. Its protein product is CASKDMQGFPSPLHL.

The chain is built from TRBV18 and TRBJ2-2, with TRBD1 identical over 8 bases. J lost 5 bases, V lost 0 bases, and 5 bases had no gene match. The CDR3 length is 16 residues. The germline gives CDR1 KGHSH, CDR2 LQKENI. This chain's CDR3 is CASSPPDRGSTGELFF. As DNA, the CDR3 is TGTGCCAGCTCACCACCCGACAGGGGCAGTACCGGGGAGCTGTTTTTT. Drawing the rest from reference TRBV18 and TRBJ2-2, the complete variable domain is NAGVMQNPRHLVRRRGQEARLRCSPMKGHSHVYWYRQLPEEGLKFMVYLQKENIIDESGMPKERFSAEFPKEGPSILRIQQVVRGDSAAYFCASSPPDRGSTGELFFGEGSRLTVL.

CDR3 amino acids: CASTFGVNSPLHF. CDR3 bases: TGTGCCAGCACCTTCGGGGTAAATTCACCCCTCCACTTT. The chain couples TRBV27 to TRBJ1-6; D is unclear. The length of the CDR3 is 13 residues. The V end was cut by 7 bases, the J end by 7 bases, with 11 bases between. Germline V gene sequence: CDR1 MNHEY, CDR2 SMNVEV (reference sequence).

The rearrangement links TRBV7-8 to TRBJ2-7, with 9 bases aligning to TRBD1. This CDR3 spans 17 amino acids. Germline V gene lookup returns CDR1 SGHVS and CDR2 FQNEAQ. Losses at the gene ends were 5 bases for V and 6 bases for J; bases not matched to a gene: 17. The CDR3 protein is CASSPGQGSWFRSEQYF. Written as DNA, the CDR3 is TGTGCCAGCAGCCCGGGACAGGGAAGTTGGTTTCGTTCCGAGCAGTACTTC. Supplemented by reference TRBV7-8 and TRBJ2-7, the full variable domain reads GAGVSQSPRYKVAKRGQDVALRCDPISGHVSLFWYQQALGQGPEFLTYFQNEAQLDKSGLPSDRFFAERPEGSVSTLKIQRTQQEDSAVYLCASSPGQGSWFRSEQYFGPGTRLTVT.

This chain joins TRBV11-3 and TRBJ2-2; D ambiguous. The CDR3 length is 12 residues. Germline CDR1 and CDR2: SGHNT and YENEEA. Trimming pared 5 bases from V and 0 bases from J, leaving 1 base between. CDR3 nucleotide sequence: TGTGCCAGCAGCCCGAACACCGGGGAGCTGTTTTTT. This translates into CASSPNTGELFF.

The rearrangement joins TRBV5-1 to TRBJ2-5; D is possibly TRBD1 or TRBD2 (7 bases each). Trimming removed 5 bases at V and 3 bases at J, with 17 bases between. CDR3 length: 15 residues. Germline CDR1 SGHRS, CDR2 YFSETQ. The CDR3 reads CASSYLQGTKETQYF. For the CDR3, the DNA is TGCGCCAGCAGTTATCTACAGGGGACTAAAGAGACCCAGTACTTC.

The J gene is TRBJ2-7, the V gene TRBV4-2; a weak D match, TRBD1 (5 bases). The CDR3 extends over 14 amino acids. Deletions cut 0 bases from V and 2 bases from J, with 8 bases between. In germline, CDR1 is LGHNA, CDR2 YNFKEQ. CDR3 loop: CASSQDQGTYEQYF. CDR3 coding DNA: TGTGCCAGCAGCCAAGACCAGGGAACCTACGAGCAGTACTTC.

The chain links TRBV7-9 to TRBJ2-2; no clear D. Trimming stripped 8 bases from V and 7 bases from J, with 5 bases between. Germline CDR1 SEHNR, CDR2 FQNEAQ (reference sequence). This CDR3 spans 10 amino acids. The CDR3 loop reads CASDVGELFF. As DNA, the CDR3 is TGTGCCAGCGATGTCGGGGAGCTGTTTTTT.

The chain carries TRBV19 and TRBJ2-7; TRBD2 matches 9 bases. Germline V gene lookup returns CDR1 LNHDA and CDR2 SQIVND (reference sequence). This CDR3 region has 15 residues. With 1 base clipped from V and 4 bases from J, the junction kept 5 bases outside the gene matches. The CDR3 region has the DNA TGTGCCAGTAGTATAGTTAGCGGGGGACGATACGAGCAGTACTTC. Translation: CASSIVSGGRYEQYF.

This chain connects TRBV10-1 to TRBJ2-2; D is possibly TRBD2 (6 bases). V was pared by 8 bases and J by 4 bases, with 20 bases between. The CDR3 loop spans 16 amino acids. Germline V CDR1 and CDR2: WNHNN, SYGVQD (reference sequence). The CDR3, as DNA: TGCGCCAGCTTCATTATGCGGGGTAACGCCACCGGGGAGCTGTTTTTT. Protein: CASFIMRGNATGELFF.

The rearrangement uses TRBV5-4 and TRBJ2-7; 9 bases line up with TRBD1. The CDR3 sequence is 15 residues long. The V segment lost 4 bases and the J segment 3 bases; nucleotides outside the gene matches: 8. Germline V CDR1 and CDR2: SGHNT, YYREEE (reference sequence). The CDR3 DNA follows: TGTGCCAGCAGCGGGGACAGGGCGAGGGTCTACGAGCAGTACTTC. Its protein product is CASSGDRARVYEQYF.

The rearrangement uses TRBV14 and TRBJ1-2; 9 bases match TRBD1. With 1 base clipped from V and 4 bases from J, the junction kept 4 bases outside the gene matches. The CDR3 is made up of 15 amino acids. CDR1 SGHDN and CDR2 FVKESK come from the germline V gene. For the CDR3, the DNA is TGTGCCAGCAGCCAAGGGACAGGGGCCGGCTATGGCTACACCTTC. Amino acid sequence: CASSQGTGAGYGYTF.

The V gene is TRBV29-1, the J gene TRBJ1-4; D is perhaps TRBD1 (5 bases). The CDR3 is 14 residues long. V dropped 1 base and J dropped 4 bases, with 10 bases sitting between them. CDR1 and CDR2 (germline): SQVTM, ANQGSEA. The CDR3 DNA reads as TGCAGCGTTGAAGGGGACCTCCTTAATGAAAAACTGTTTTTT. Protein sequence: CSVEGDLLNEKLFF.

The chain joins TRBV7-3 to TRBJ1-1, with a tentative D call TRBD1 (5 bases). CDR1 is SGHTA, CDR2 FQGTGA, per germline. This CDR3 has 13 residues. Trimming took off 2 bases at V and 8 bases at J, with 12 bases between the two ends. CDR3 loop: CASSLGTPLEAFF. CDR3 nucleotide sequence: TGTGCCAGCAGCTTAGGGACGCCTCTCGAAGCTTTCTTT. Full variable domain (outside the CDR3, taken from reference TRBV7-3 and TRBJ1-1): GAGVSQTPSNKVTEKGKYVELRCDPISGHTALYWYRQSLGQGPEFLIYFQGTGAADDSGLPNDRFFAVRPEGSVSTLKIQRTERGDSAVYLCASSLGTPLEAFFGQGTRLTVV.

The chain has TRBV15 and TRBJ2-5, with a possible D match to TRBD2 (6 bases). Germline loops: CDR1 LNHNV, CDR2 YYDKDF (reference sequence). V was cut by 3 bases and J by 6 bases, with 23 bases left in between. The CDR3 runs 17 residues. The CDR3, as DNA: TGTGCCACCAGCAGCTACCCAAGAGGGACTGTCTGGAAGACCCAGTACTTC. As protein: CATSSYPRGTVWKTQYF.

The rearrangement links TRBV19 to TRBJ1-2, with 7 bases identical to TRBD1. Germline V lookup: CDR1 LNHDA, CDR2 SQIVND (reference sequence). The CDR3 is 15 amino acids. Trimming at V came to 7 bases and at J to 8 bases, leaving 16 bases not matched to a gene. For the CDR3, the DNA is TGTGCCAGTACCGGACGGGTTGAGGGGGCGACGGGCTACACCTTC. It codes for CASTGRVEGATGYTF.

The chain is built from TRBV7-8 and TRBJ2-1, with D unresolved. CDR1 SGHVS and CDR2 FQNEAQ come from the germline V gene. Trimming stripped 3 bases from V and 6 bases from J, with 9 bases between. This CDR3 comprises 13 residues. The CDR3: CASSFRAGNEQFF. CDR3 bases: TGTGCCAGCAGCTTTAGGGCTGGCAATGAGCAGTTCTTC.

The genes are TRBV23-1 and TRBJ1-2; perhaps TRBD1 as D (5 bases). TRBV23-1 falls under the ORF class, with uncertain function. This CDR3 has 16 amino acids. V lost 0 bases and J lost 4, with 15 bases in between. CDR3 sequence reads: CASSQSDSRLSYGYTF. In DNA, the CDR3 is TGCGCCAGCAGTCAATCCGACAGTCGCCTCTCCTATGGCTACACCTTC.

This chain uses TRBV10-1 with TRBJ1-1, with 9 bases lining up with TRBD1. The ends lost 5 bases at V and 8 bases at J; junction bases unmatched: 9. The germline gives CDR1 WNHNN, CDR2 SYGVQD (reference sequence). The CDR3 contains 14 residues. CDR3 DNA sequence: TGCGCCAGCAGTCGGGACAGGGAACTTGAGGAAGCTTTCTTT. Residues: CASSRDRELEEAFF.

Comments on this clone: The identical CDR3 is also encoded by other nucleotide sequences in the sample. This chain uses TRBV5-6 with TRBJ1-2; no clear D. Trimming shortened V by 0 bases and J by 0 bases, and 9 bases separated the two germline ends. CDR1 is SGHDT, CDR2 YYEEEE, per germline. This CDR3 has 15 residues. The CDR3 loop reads CASSLGTGANYGYTF. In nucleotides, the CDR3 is TGTGCCAGCAGCTTGGGGACGGGAGCTAACTATGGCTACACCTTC. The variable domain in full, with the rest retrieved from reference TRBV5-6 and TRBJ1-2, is DAGVTQSPTHLIKTRGQQVTLRCSPKSGHDTVSWYQQALGQGPQFIFQYYEEEERQRGNFPDRFSGHQFPNYSSELNVNALLLGDSALYLCASSLGTGANYGYTFGSGTRLTVV.

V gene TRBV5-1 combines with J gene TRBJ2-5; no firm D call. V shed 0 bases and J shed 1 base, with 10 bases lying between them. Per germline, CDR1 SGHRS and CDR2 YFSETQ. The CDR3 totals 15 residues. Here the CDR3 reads CASSLEALSQETQYF. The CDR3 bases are TGCGCCAGCAGCTTGGAGGCCCTCTCCCAAGAGACCCAGTACTTC. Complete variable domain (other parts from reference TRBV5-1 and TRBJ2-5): KAGVTQTPRYLIKTRGQQVTLSCSPISGHRSVSWYQQTPGQGLQFLFEYFSETQRNKGNFPGRFSGRQFSNSRSEMNVSTLELGDSALYLCASSLEALSQETQYFGPGTRLLVL.